This record looks at one T cell receptor beta chain sequence and its context. As yet, its antigen is unknown. Other DNA sequences from this sample encode an identical CDR3 as well. The CDR3 has 13 residues. Trimming took 5 bases from V and 4 from J, leaving 11 bases between them. CDR1 SQVTM and CDR2 ANQGSEA come from the germline V gene. A deep-level run was used for the assay. Replicate PCRs run on sorted subsets employed 200 ng DNA, some 33,000 T cell genomes. Libraries were prepared by immunoSEQ multiplex PCR; TCRdb keeps only in-frame clonotypes and omits some of them. The sample yields 2 million to 2.5 million clones, under 97% seen once. The data stem from a study of shared clonotypes between healthy human individuals. Findings of the study overall: Unshared clonotypes carried lower generation probabilities than those common to all four donors. On the whole, naive subsets had larger estimated richness than memory subsets had.

The sequencing sample was made of naive CD4+ T cells sorted from blood. Subset denoted: CD45RA+ positively selected. The TCR was taken from a young man in good health. The V call is TRBV29-1, the J call TRBJ1-4; perhaps TRBD1 as D (6 bases). CDR3 bases: TGCAGCGTTCGAGGGGGGGGTAATGAAAAACTGTTTTTT. Its protein is CSVRGGGNEKLFF.